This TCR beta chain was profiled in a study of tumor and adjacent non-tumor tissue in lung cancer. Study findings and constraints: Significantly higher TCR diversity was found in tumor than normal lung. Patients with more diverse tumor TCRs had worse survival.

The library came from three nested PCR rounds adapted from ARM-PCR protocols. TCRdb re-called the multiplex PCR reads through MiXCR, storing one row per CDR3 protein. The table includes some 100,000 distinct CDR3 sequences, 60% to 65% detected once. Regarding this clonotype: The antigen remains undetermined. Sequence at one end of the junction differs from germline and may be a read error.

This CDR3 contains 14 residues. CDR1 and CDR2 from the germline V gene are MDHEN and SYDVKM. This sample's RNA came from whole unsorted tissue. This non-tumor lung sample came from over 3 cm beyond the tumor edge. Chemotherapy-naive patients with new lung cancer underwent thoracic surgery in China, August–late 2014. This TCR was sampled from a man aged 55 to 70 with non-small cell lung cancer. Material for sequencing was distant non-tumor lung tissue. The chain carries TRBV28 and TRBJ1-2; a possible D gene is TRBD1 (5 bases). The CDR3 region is CASSPLSWGYGYIF. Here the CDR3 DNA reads TGTGCCAGCAGTCCATTATCTTGGGGCTATGGCTACATCTTC.